This TCR beta chain was obtained from a study of blood T cell repertoires in COVID-19. Study-wide context: The origin of the acute and convalescent COVID-19 samples was the United States, Italy and Spain. From T cells, B-cell-depleted T cells, or PBMCs came the material, which was cDNA or gDNA.

In the original analysis: The authors estimated nucleated cell counts from reference gene primer amplification. Profiled with immunoSEQ multiplex PCR; TCRdb holds only in-frame clones, not every one. The DNA was the basis for D and trimming; V, J and clone size are from that table. The sample lists about 320,000 clones, roughly 85% seen once, with roughly 7% in the top ten. The CDR3 covers 15 residues. Trimming took 7 bases from V and 4 from J; bases not matched to a gene: 5. The germline V gene encodes CDR1 KGHDR and CDR2 SFDVKD. The source material was peripheral blood. This sequence joins TRBV24-1 and TRBJ2-1; 11 bases match TRBD1. This TCR was sampled from a human donor in a cohort sampled during active COVID-19. The CDR3 loop reads CATSLGQGAYNEQFF. In nucleotides, the CDR3 is TGTGCCACCAGCCTAGGACAGGGGGCTTACAATGAGCAGTTCTTC.